This T cell receptor (beta chain) is from a study of graft-versus-host responses after intestinal transplantation. About the research overall: Every transplant recipient was induced with anti-thymocyte globulin, then maintained on tacrolimus and steroids for two to three years.

The assay was immunoSEQ multiplex PCR, and TCRdb's table has in-frame clones only and misses some. The table has some 85,000 clones, around 93% seen once. Overall study results and limits: Elevated graft-versus-host to host-versus-graft clonal ratios in allografts were recorded for patients with graft-donor T cell macrochimerism.

This CDR3 region has 12 residues. V was clipped by 9 bases and J by 5 bases, with 13 bases between them. Germline loops: CDR1 ENHRY, CDR2 SYGVKD. Comment on this clone: What it binds is not known.

The chain employs TRBV10-3 and TRBJ2-5, with D perhaps matching TRBD1 (6 bases). The sequencing used unstimulated CD8+ T cells sorted from spleen or lymph node cells, collected before transplant. The sequence was obtained from a human donor who was the organ donor for an intestinal transplant. The CDR3, as DNA: TGTGCCATTGGACAGCCAGGGGAGACCCAGTACTTC. As protein: CAIGQPGETQYF.